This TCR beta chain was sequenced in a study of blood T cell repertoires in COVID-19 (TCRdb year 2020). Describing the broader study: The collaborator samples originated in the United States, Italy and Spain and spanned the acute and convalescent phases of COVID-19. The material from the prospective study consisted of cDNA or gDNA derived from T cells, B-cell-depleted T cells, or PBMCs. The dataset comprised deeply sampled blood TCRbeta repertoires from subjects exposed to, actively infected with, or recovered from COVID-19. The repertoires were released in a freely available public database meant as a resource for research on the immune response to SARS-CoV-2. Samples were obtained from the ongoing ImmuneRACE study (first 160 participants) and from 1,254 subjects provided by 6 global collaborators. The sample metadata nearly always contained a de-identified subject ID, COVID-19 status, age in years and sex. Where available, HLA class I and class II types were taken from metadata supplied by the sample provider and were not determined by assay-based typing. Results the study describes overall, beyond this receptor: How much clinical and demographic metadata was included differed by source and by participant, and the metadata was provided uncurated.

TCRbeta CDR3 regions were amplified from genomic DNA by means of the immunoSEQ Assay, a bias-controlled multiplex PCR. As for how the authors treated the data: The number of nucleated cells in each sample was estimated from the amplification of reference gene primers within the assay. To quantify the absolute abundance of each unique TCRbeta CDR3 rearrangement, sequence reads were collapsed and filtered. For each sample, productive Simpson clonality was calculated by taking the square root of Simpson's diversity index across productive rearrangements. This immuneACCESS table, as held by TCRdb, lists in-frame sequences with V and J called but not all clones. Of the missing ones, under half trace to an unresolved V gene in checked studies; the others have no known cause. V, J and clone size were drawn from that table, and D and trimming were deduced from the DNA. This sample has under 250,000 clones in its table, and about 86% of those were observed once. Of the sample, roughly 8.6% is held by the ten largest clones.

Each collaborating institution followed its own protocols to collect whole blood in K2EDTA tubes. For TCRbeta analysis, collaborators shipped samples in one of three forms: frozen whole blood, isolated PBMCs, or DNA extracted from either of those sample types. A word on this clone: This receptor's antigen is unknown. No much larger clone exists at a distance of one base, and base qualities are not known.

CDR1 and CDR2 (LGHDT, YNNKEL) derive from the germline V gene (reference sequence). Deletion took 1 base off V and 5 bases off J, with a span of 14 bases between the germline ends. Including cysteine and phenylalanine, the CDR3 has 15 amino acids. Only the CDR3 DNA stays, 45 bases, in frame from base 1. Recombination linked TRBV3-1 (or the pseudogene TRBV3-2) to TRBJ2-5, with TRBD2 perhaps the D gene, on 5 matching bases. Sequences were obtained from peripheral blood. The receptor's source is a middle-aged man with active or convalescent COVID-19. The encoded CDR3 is CASSQGTPKRETQYF. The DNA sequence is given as TGTGCCAGCAGCCAAGGGACTCCCAAGAGGGAGACCCAGTACTTC.